These 26 T cell receptor beta chains originate from one sample sequenced in a study of cytomegalovirus exposure and HLA in healthy donors. TCRdb keeps only in-frame clones here, not all; method: immunoSEQ multiplex PCR. The sample carries some 180,000 clones, about 89% recorded once. Sequencing was performed on PBMCs. Receptors were obtained from a man aged 30-40 years in good health and CMV-seropositive.

This clone was found a few times. The chain is built from TRBV15 and TRBJ1-5; no clear D gene. The V end lost 0 bases, the J end lost 5 bases, and 14 bases lay between the germline ends. CDR3 length equals 16 residues. Germline V gives CDR1 LNHNV, CDR2 YYDKDF (reference sequence). The CDR3 bases are TGTGCCACCAGCAGAGATCTACAGATAATGGATCAGCCCCAGCATTTT. It translates to CATSRDLQIMDQPQHF.

This rearrangement joins TRBV15 to TRBJ2-6; D might be TRBD1 (5 bases). Germline lookup yields CDR1 LNHNV and CDR2 YYDKDF (reference sequence). The CDR3 spans 17 residues. V lost 1 base and J lost 0, with 10 bases in between. The CDR3 here is CATSRGTGSSGANVLTF. CDR3 sequence (DNA): TGTGCCACCAGCAGAGGAACAGGTAGCTCTGGGGCCAACGTCCTGACTTTC.

This clone was seen many times. The chain employs TRBV11-3 and TRBJ1-2, with D possibly TRBD1 on 5 matching bases. This CDR3 region has 13 residues. Germline V CDR1 and CDR2: SGHNT, YENEEA. Trimming took 5 bases from V and 4 from J, leaving 11 bases between them. DNA of the CDR3: TGTGCCAGCAGCCGGGACGCAGGCTATGGCTACACCTTC. Residues: CASSRDAGYGYTF. The variable domain in full, completed from reference TRBV11-3 and TRBJ1-2, reads EAGVVQSPRYKIIEKKQPVAFWCNPISGHNTLYWYLQNLGQGPELLIRYENEEAVDDSQLPKDRFSAERLKGVDSTLKIQPAELGDSAVYLCASSRDAGYGYTFGSGTRLTVV.

This clone was found once. This sequence joins TRBV7-2 and TRBJ1-1; D gene ambiguous. CDR1 is SGHTA, CDR2 FQGNSA, per germline. V was clipped by 3 bases and J by 8 bases, with 7 bases between them. There are 11 residues in the CDR3. The CDR3 loop is CASSFGPEAFF. The CDR3 DNA reads TGTGCCAGCAGCTTCGGCCCCGAAGCTTTCTTT.

This clone came up once. The chain carries TRBV6-5 and TRBJ2-3, with a possible D match to TRBD2 (6 bases). The ends were cut back, 11 bases at V and 2 bases at J, with 11 bases in the middle. From germline, CDR1 is MNHEY and CDR2 SVGAGI. This CDR3 region has 12 residues. The CDR3 bases are TGTGCCCATAGCGGAACCACAGATACGCAGTATTTT. Translated: CAHSGTTDTQYF.

The chain combines TRBV5-4 with TRBJ1-2; no clear D gene. V shed 1 base and J shed 0 bases, with 10 bases lying between them. CDR1 SGHNT and CDR2 YYREEE come from the germline V gene (reference sequence). The CDR3 length is 15 residues. DNA for the CDR3: TGTGCCAGCAGCTTGAACAACCGAGCTAACTATGGCTACACCTTC. Translating it yields CASSLNNRANYGYTF.

The V gene is TRBV7-7, the J gene TRBJ2-3; tentative D call: TRBD2 (6 bases). Germline CDR1 reads SSHAT; CDR2 reads FNYEAQ (reference sequence). This CDR3 has 16 residues. V gave up 1 base and J gave up 1 base, with 12 bases separating them. CDR3 DNA sequence: TGTGCCAGCAGCTTAGGATCTCGCGGGGGCACAGATACGCAGTATTTT. Protein: CASSLGSRGGTDTQYF.

The V and J genes are TRBV27 and TRBJ1-2; D is possibly TRBD1 (6 bases). This CDR3 contains 14 residues. In germline, CDR1 is MNHEY, CDR2 SMNVEV (reference sequence). Trimming left V 4 bases short and J 6 bases short, with 15 bases between. CDR3 protein: CASSSQGRWDGYTF. CDR3 nucleotides: TGTGCCAGCAGTTCCCAGGGGCGGTGGGATGGCTACACCTTC.

This chain joins TRBV2 and TRBJ2-5; 7 bases fit TRBD1. J gave up 5 bases and V 3 bases, and 3 bases lay outside the gene matches. In germline, CDR1 is SNHLY, CDR2 FYNNEI. This CDR3 is 13 amino acids long. The CDR3 nucleotides are TGTGCCAGCAGTGAGACAGGGATGGAGACCCAGTACTTC. Encoded protein: CASSETGMETQYF.

The CDR3 nucleotides are TGTGCCAGCAGTTTCACCGGGACAGGGAATGAGCAGTTCTTC. This gives the protein CASSFTGTGNEQFF. This chain links TRBV27 with TRBJ2-1, with 9 bases fitting TRBD1. The V gene end was trimmed by 3 bases and the J gene end by 7 bases; junction bases not matched to a gene: 4. The germline gives CDR1 MNHEY, CDR2 SMNVEV (reference sequence). CDR3 length equals 14 residues.

V gene TRBV4-1 combines with J gene TRBJ2-7, with 12 nucleotides matching TRBD2. Per the germline V gene, CDR1 is MGHRA and CDR2 is YSYEKL. The CDR3 is 17 amino acids. V was clipped by 3 bases and J by 1 base; unmatched bases: 7. The CDR3 protein is CASSQLTGLAGSYEQYF. The CDR3 coding sequence is TGCGCCAGCAGCCAGTTAACGGGACTAGCGGGTTCCTACGAGCAGTACTTC.

The rearrangement links TRBV7-2 to TRBJ2-7; a possible D gene is TRBD1 (6 bases). The CDR3 loop spans 15 amino acids. Germline-derived CDR1 and CDR2 are SGHTA and FQGNSA. V lost 3 bases to trimming and J lost 2 bases, with 14 bases between them. The CDR3 coding sequence is TGTGCCAGCAGCTTCGCGACAGGAGTTCCCTACGAGCAGTACTTC. This sequence encodes CASSFATGVPYEQYF.

The gene calls are TRBV29-1 and TRBJ1-1; D is undetermined. The length of the CDR3 is 12 residues. Deletions cut 0 bases from V and 10 bases from J, with 12 bases between. Germline V lookup: CDR1 SQVTM, CDR2 ANQGSEA. The chain's CDR3 is CSVEDFPEPAFF. CDR3 sequence (DNA): TGCAGCGTTGAAGATTTTCCGGAACCAGCTTTCTTT.

This chain links TRBV7-3 with TRBJ2-1; D remains unclear. Germline assignment: CDR1 SGHTA and CDR2 FQGTGA. The CDR3 runs to 15 residues. Trimming removed 1 base at V and 4 bases at J, with 11 bases between. The DNA for the CDR3 is TGTGCCAGCAGCTTAATGCCAGCGACATACAATGAGCAGTTCTTC. It encodes CASSLMPATYNEQFF. Using reference TRBV7-3 and TRBJ2-1 for the parts outside the CDR3, the full variable domain is GAGVSQTPSNKVTEKGKYVELRCDPISGHTALYWYRQSLGQGPEFLIYFQGTGAADDSGLPNDRFFAVRPEGSVSTLKIQRTERGDSAVYLCASSLMPATYNEQFFGPGTRLTVL.

V and J are TRBV5-1 and TRBJ2-1; D not certain. The CDR3 runs to 11 residues. V lost 0 bases, J lost 9 bases, and 4 bases lay in between. CDR1 SGHRS and CDR2 YFSETQ come from the germline V gene. The CDR3 DNA reads as TGCGCCAGCAGCTTGGCTGTTGAGCAGTTCTTC. Translating gives CASSLAVEQFF.

V usage is TRBV19 and J usage is TRBJ2-6; unclear D gene. Germline values: CDR1 LNHDA, CDR2 SQIVND (reference sequence). Trimming removed 2 bases from V and 0 bases from J, with 11 bases in between. The CDR3 has 17 amino acids. The CDR3 reads CASSIMAESSGANVLTF. Here the CDR3 DNA reads TGTGCCAGTAGTATAATGGCAGAAAGCTCTGGGGCCAACGTCCTGACTTTC.

This chain uses TRBV6-5 with TRBJ2-1; 7 bases are shared with TRBD1. CDR1 and CDR2 from the germline V gene are MNHEY and SVGAGI. The V gene end was trimmed by 4 bases and the J gene end by 3 bases; junction bases not matched to a gene: 6. This CDR3 has 15 amino acids. CDR3 coding DNA: TGTGCCAGCAGTTCGATTGGGACAGACTACAATGAGCAGTTCTTC. Encoded protein: CASSSIGTDYNEQFF.

This chain connects TRBV5-1 to TRBJ2-3; 10 bases fit TRBD2. The CDR3 loop spans 17 amino acids. Germline CDR1 and CDR2: SGHRS and YFSETQ. After removal of 4 bases from V and 2 bases from J, the junction contained 10 bases not matched to a gene. CDR3 DNA sequence: TGCGCCAGCAGCGCGATAACTAGCGGGGAATACACAGATACGCAGTATTTT. Encoded protein: CASSAITSGEYTDTQYF.

The chain joins TRBV29-1 to TRBJ1-2; 12 bases align to TRBD1. V lost 7 bases to trimming and J lost 2 bases; unmatched junction nucleotides: 2. The CDR3 contains 13 residues. CDR1 SQVTM and CDR2 ANQGSEA come from the germline V gene. The CDR3 coding sequence is TGCAGCGGGGGACAGGGGGCCAACTATGGCTACACCTTC. Translation: CSGGQGANYGYTF.

CDR3 loop: CASSLSGPNEKLFF. Written as DNA, the CDR3 is TGTGCCAGCAGTTTATCAGGACCTAATGAAAAACTGTTTTTT. The chain carries TRBV27 and TRBJ1-4; D uncertain. Germline-derived CDR1 and CDR2 are MNHEY and SMNVEV (reference sequence). This CDR3 is 14 amino acids long. Trimming stripped 0 bases from V and 3 bases from J, with 5 bases between.

This clone has a single count. The chain uses TRBV27 and TRBJ2-2, with D perhaps being TRBD1 or TRBD2 (5 bases each). Germline values: CDR1 MNHEY, CDR2 SMNVEV (reference sequence). CDR3 length: 14 amino acids. Trimming left V 6 bases short and J 7 bases short, with 15 bases between. The CDR3 DNA reads TGTGCCAGCAGATTCCGCAGGGAGATCGGGGAGCTGTTTTTT. It encodes CASRFRREIGELFF.

This rearrangement joins TRBV18 to TRBJ2-5; 7 bases match TRBD2. This CDR3 comprises 16 residues. Germline-derived CDR1 and CDR2 are KGHSH and LQKENI. V shed 4 bases, J shed 0 bases, and the junction held 8 bases outside the gene matches. CDR3 nucleotide sequence: TGTGCCAGCTCACAATCGCTAGCGGCGAACCAAGAGACCCAGTACTTC. Translated: CASSQSLAANQETQYF.

The chain joins TRBV2 to TRBJ2-2, with TRBD2 matching 13 bases. The CDR3 has 18 amino acids. CDR1 and CDR2 (germline): SNHLY, FYNNEI. V was pared by 6 bases and J by 0 bases, with 7 bases of the junction left unmatched. In DNA, the CDR3 is TGTGCCAGCAGGCCCAGGACTAGCGGGGGATCGAACACCGGGGAGCTGTTTTTT. It translates to CASRPRTSGGSNTGELFF. Full variable domain (remainder filled in from reference TRBV2 and TRBJ2-2): EPEVTQTPSHQVTQMGQEVILRCVPISNHLYFYWYRQILGQKVEFLVSFYNNEISEKSEIFDDQFSVERPDGSNFTLKIRSTKLEDSAMYFCASRPRTSGGSNTGELFFGEGSRLTVL.

The chain joins TRBV27 to TRBJ2-7; D call uncertain. V lost 2 bases and J 3 bases, leaving 8 bases between the germline ends. CDR1 and CDR2 (germline): MNHEY, SMNVEV (reference sequence). CDR3 length: 13 amino acids. CDR3 residues: CASSLGQVYEQYF. Here the CDR3 DNA reads TGTGCCAGCAGTTTAGGGCAGGTCTACGAGCAGTACTTC.

V gene TRBV27 combines with J gene TRBJ2-7, with 7 nucleotides matching TRBD2. Germline CDR1 reads MNHEY; CDR2 reads SMNVEV (reference sequence). J lost 0 bases, V lost 3 bases, and 5 bases had no gene match. CDR3 length: 15 residues. CDR3 nucleotides: TGTGCCAGCAGTTTTTCTAGCGGTAGCTCCTACGAGCAGTACTTC. Translating it yields CASSFSSGSSYEQYF.

The chain uses TRBV5-1 and TRBJ2-2, with D possibly TRBD2 on 6 matching bases. The CDR3 is made up of 15 amino acids. V lost 4 bases, J lost 2 bases, and 12 bases lay in between. Germline-derived CDR1 and CDR2 are SGHRS and YFSETQ. The CDR3 DNA reads as TGCGCCAGCAGCACGACTGGGACTAACACCGGGGAGCTGTTTTTT. It yields the protein CASSTTGTNTGELFF.